These 32 T cell receptor beta chains originate from one sample sequenced in a study of shared clonotypes between healthy human individuals. Profiling relied on immunoSEQ multiplex PCR, and the TCRdb table lists in-frame clones only, not all of them. The repertoire includes about 480,000 clones, roughly 79% of them detected once, and approximately 12% sits in the top ten. Sequencing was carried out using PBMCs. The receptors originated from a woman in her thirties or forties in good health. Some clones in this sample may be carry-over from other donors' samples.

A few counts support this clone. The rearrangement joins TRBV10-3 to TRBJ2-7, with 8 bases lining up with TRBD1. Germline assignment: CDR1 ENHRY and CDR2 SYGVKD. Germline trimming cut 7 bases from V and 1 base from J; bases unmatched to any gene: 6. The CDR3 contains 14 residues. In DNA, the CDR3 is TGTGCCATCAAAACCGGGACAGGTTCCTACGAGCAGTACTTC. Encoded protein: CAIKTGTGSYEQYF.

V is TRBV6-6 and J is TRBJ2-7; TRBD1 matches 9 bases. CDR1 is MNHNY and CDR2 is SVGAGI in the germline V gene (reference sequence). J was trimmed by 6 bases and V by 2 bases; bases with no gene match: 8. CDR3 size: 15 residues. Here the CDR3 reads CASSYEGTGPAEQYF. CDR3 DNA sequence: TGTGCCAGCAGTTACGAGGGGACAGGGCCGGCCGAGCAGTACTTC.

The chain links TRBV7-2 to TRBJ2-7; D gene unclear. Trimming cost V 0 bases and J 7 bases, with 10 bases left between them. CDR1 and CDR2 from the germline V gene are SGHTA and FQGNSA. The CDR3 runs to 13 residues. DNA for the CDR3: TGTGCCAGCAGCTTAGCGCAATTCCGGGAGCAGTACTTC. Protein product: CASSLAQFREQYF.

This chain's CDR3 is CASRGSGYEQYF. In DNA, the CDR3 is TGTGCCAGCAGAGGTAGCGGCTACGAGCAGTACTTC. The rearrangement links TRBV2 to TRBJ2-5; D is possibly TRBD2 (6 bases). The J call may be mistaken, given a closer DNA end match to TRBJ2-7. This CDR3 comprises 12 residues. The germline CDR1 and CDR2 sequences are SNHLY and FYNNEI.

V gene TRBV5-1 combines with J gene TRBJ2-5; TRBD2 matches at 10 bases. J was trimmed by 5 bases and V by 0 bases; bases with no gene match: 10. The CDR3 sequence is 17 residues long. CDR1 is SGHRS and CDR2 is YFSETQ in the germline V gene. The CDR3 loop is CASSLAGTLAGVETQYF. Written as DNA, the CDR3 is TGCGCCAGCAGCTTGGCCGGCACGCTAGCGGGAGTTGAGACCCAGTACTTC. The variable domain in full, with the rest retrieved from reference TRBV5-1 and TRBJ2-5, is KAGVTQTPRYLIKTRGQQVTLSCSPISGHRSVSWYQQTPGQGLQFLFEYFSETQRNKGNFPGRFSGRQFSNSRSEMNVSTLELGDSALYLCASSLAGTLAGVETQYFGPGTRLLVL.

This clone appeared a single time. This rearrangement joins TRBV4-3 to TRBJ1-2; no definite D call. This CDR3 is 14 amino acids long. Trimming shortened V by 2 bases and J by 5 bases, and 12 bases separated the two germline ends. In germline, CDR1 is LGHNA, CDR2 YSLEER. In nucleotides, the CDR3 is TGCGCCAGCAGCCAATCGGCCACTACGTATGGCTACACCTTC. Translated: CASSQSATTYGYTF.

This clone was observed once. The chain employs TRBV19 and TRBJ2-1, with D possibly TRBD2 on 5 matching bases. CDR1 LNHDA and CDR2 SQIVND come from the germline V gene (reference sequence). The V and J ends lost 0 bases and 0 bases respectively, with 9 bases between them. This CDR3 comprises 16 residues. The CDR3 DNA reads TGTGCCAGTAGTATAGATCCAGCGGACTCCTACAATGAGCAGTTCTTC. Its translation: CASSIDPADSYNEQFF.

This clone was detected once. The rearrangement links TRBV6-5 to TRBJ2-1; TRBD2 is a possible D gene (6 bases). This CDR3 contains 14 residues. Germline V CDR1 and CDR2: MNHEY, SVGAGI. V was pared by 2 bases and J by 5 bases, with 10 bases between. For the CDR3, the DNA is TGTGCCAGCAGTTACGCGGGAATACACAATGAGCAGTTCTTC. Protein sequence: CASSYAGIHNEQFF.

V and J are TRBV11-1 and TRBJ2-1, with TRBD2 identical over 7 bases. Germline V gene lookup returns CDR1 SGHAT and CDR2 FQDESV (reference sequence). J lost 10 bases, V lost 3 bases, and 9 bases had no gene match. The CDR3 extends over 14 amino acids. CDR3 in amino acids: CASSLSGTTFEQFF. CDR3 DNA sequence: TGTGCCAGCAGCTTGTCCGGGACTACGTTCGAGCAGTTCTTC. Full variable domain (rest looked up from reference TRBV11-1 and TRBJ2-1): EAEVAQSPRYKITEKSQAVAFWCDPISGHATLYWYRQILGQGPELLVQFQDESVVDDSQLPKDRFSAERLKGVDSTLKIQPAELGDSAMYLCASSLSGTTFEQFFGPGTRLTVL.

The genes are TRBV7-9 and TRBJ2-6; D remains unclear. This CDR3 is 18 amino acids long. Germline lookup yields CDR1 SEHNR and CDR2 FQNEAQ (reference sequence). V was clipped by 2 bases and J by 0 bases, with 14 bases between them. CDR3 sequence: CASSLLRGRVSGANVLTF. The CDR3 DNA is TGTGCCAGCAGCTTATTGCGCGGCCGGGTCTCTGGGGCCAACGTCCTGACTTTC.

J is TRBJ2-1 and V is TRBV7-3; a possible D gene is TRBD2 (6 bases). CDR1 is SGHTA and CDR2 is FQGTGA in the germline V gene. The V end lost 4 bases, the J end lost 7 bases, and 14 bases lay between the germline ends. The CDR3 consists of 14 residues. The CDR3 is CASSSGLLGNEQFF. The DNA for the CDR3 is TGTGCCAGCAGCTCAGGACTACTTGGTAATGAGCAGTTCTTC.

The CDR3 DNA reads as TGTGCCAGCAGTGAAAGACGGACAGGGAGTTTTTCGGACTATGGCTACACCTTC. Protein: CASSERRTGSFSDYGYTF. The chain carries TRBV2 and TRBJ1-2; TRBD1 matches 8 bases. The CDR3 is made up of 18 amino acids. With 2 bases clipped from V and 3 bases from J, the junction kept 14 bases outside the gene matches. Germline V gene data show CDR1 as SNHLY and CDR2 as FYNNEI. Looking up the rest from reference TRBV2 and TRBJ1-2 gives the full variable domain: EPEVTQTPSHQVTQMGQEVILRCVPISNHLYFYWYRQILGQKVEFLVSFYNNEISEKSEIFDDQFSVERPDGSNFTLKIRSTKLEDSAMYFCASSERRTGSFSDYGYTFGSGTRLTVV.

The sample holds one count of this clone. The chain couples TRBV12-5 to TRBJ2-3; D ambiguous. This CDR3 region has 14 residues. V was trimmed by 9 bases and J by 1 base, leaving 14 bases between them. Germline CDR1 and CDR2: LGHNT and FRNRAP. Here the CDR3 reads CASSGLGGTDTQYF. CDR3 nucleotides: TGTGCTAGCTCGGGCCTCGGTGGCACAGATACGCAGTATTTT.

This clone was picked up one time. Germline is not matched at one junction end, which may reflect a read error. The J gene is TRBJ1-2, the V gene TRBV5-3, with D perhaps matching TRBD1 (5 bases). TRBV5-3 is an ORF, with its function uncertain. This CDR3 is built from 14 residues. The CDR3 loop reads CASSLDTGDYGYTF. The CDR3, as DNA: TGTGCCAGCAGCTTGGATACAGGAGACTATGGCTACACCTTC.

The table lists this clone with a count of one. The chain carries TRBV5-4 and TRBJ2-2, with D hard to call. This CDR3 has 18 residues. Trimming stripped 2 bases from V and 0 bases from J, with 17 bases between. Germline V CDR1 and CDR2: SGHNT, YYREEE (reference sequence). CDR3 in amino acids: CASSFKGLAITNTGELFF. The CDR3 DNA sequence: TGTGCCAGCAGCTTTAAGGGTTTGGCCATAACGAACACCGGGGAGCTGTTTTTT.

The V and J genes are TRBV9 and TRBJ2-1; 10 bases are a match to TRBD1. The CDR3 has 15 amino acids. The V segment lost 0 bases and the J segment 6 bases; nucleotides outside the gene matches: 3. Germline V gives CDR1 SGDLS, CDR2 YYNGEE. CDR3 protein: CASSVARTGGNEQFF. CDR3 nucleotide sequence: TGTGCCAGCAGCGTAGCAAGGACAGGGGGCAATGAGCAGTTCTTC.

This clone has a count of ten or more. This same CDR3 is encoded by further DNA sequences in the sample. This sequence joins TRBV27 and TRBJ1-5; no definite D call. The CDR3 loop spans 14 amino acids. V lost 2 bases to trimming and J lost 2 bases, with 7 bases between them. The germline CDR1 and CDR2 sequences are MNHEY and SMNVEV (reference sequence). CDR3 sequence: CASSLGRGNQPQHF. CDR3 in DNA: TGTGCCAGCAGTTTAGGGAGGGGCAATCAGCCCCAGCATTTT.

This clone has a single count. The chain employs TRBV5-1 and TRBJ1-1; no clear D gene. The CDR3 sequence is 16 residues long. Trimming left V 0 bases short and J 0 bases short, with 12 bases between. Germline lookup yields CDR1 SGHRS and CDR2 YFSETQ. The CDR3 region has the DNA TGCGCCAGCAGCTTGGCTCGGCCTGGGTTGAACACTGAAGCTTTCTTT. Amino acid sequence: CASSLARPGLNTEAFF.

This clone was counted a few times. CDR3 nucleotide sequence: TGTGCCAGCAGTGACGGGAAAAGGGGTCTTTATGGCTACACCTTC. This sequence encodes CASSDGKRGLYGYTF. The chain employs TRBV2 and TRBJ1-2, with D perhaps TRBD1 (5 bases). V lost 3 bases to trimming and J lost 5 bases, with 16 bases between them. This CDR3 has 15 amino acids. Germline CDR1 and CDR2: SNHLY and FYNNEI. The variable domain in full, completed from reference TRBV2 and TRBJ1-2, reads EPEVTQTPSHQVTQMGQEVILRCVPISNHLYFYWYRQILGQKVEFLVSFYNNEISEKSEIFDDQFSVERPDGSNFTLKIRSTKLEDSAMYFCASSDGKRGLYGYTFGSGTRLTVV.

J is TRBJ2-1 and V is TRBV11-3, with D perhaps TRBD2 (5 bases). CDR3 size: 13 residues. V lost 5 bases, J lost 4 bases, and 9 bases lay in between. The germline gives CDR1 SGHNT, CDR2 YENEEA. The CDR3 spells CASSLRGYNEQFF. As DNA, the CDR3 is TGTGCCAGCAGCCTACGGGGTTACAATGAGCAGTTCTTC.

This clone showed up just once. The rearrangement uses TRBV5-1 and TRBJ2-3, with TRBD1 as a possible D gene (6 bases). CDR3 size: 15 residues. Germline V gene data show CDR1 as SGHRS and CDR2 as YFSETQ. Trimming stripped 3 bases from V and 0 bases from J, with 11 bases between. The CDR3 reads CASSSGATSTDTQYF. For the CDR3, the DNA is TGCGCCAGCAGCTCAGGGGCGACTAGCACAGATACGCAGTATTTT.

The J gene is TRBJ2-1, the V gene TRBV5-1, with D unclear. V dropped 0 bases and J dropped 10 bases, with 17 bases sitting between them. The CDR3 is made up of 15 amino acids. CDR1 and CDR2 (germline): SGHRS, YFSETQ. CDR3 DNA sequence: TGCGCCAGCAGCTTGGAATCCCCCACCCTAACGGAGCAGTTCTTC. Residues: CASSLESPTLTEQFF. The full variable domain, rest sourced from reference TRBV5-1 and TRBJ2-1, is KAGVTQTPRYLIKTRGQQVTLSCSPISGHRSVSWYQQTPGQGLQFLFEYFSETQRNKGNFPGRFSGRQFSNSRSEMNVSTLELGDSALYLCASSLESPTLTEQFFGPGTRLTVL.

This clone was seen only a few times. Different DNA sequences within this sample yield the same CDR3. In nucleotides, the CDR3 is TGTGCCAGTAGTATTGGTAACACTGAAGCTTTCTTT. Translated: CASSIGNTEAFF. The rearrangement links TRBV19 to TRBJ1-1; D is ambiguous. Germline loops: CDR1 LNHDA, CDR2 SQIVND (reference sequence). This CDR3 has 12 residues. Trimming took 3 bases from V and 2 from J, leaving 4 bases between them.

Many counts were recorded for this clone. V is TRBV6-1 and J is TRBJ2-7; the D gene is possibly TRBD2 (6 bases). The germline V and J ends were trimmed by 1 base and 0 bases, with 13 bases remaining between them. The length of the CDR3 is 16 residues. The germline V gene encodes CDR1 MNHNS and CDR2 SASEGT. In DNA form, the CDR3 reads TGTGCCAGCAGTGAAGATAGCGGAACTACCTCCTACGAGCAGTACTTC. This translates into CASSEDSGTTSYEQYF.

This clone occurred once. The rearrangement uses TRBV9 and TRBJ1-4, with 9 bases matching TRBD1. The germline gives CDR1 SGDLS, CDR2 YYNGEE. This CDR3 region has 15 residues. Trimming took 4 bases from V and 12 from J; bases not matched to a gene: 13. CDR3 region: CASSKGDREVEQLFF. CDR3 nucleotides: TGTGCCAGCAGCAAGGGGGACAGGGAGGTTGAGCAACTGTTTTTT.

This chain links TRBV28 with TRBJ2-7; D call uncertain. Germline V gene sequence: CDR1 MDHEN, CDR2 SYDVKM. The CDR3 has 11 amino acids. The V end lost 2 bases, the J end lost 5 bases, and 4 bases lay between the germline ends. This CDR3 reads CASSLRNEQYF. DNA for the CDR3: TGTGCCAGCAGTTTACGGAACGAGCAGTACTTC.

Here the CDR3 reads CASSSYTEAFF. In DNA, the CDR3 is TGTGCCAGCAGCTCTTACACTGAAGCTTTCTTT. The chain links TRBV7-2 to TRBJ1-1; D is undetermined. The CDR3 spans 11 residues. Trimming stripped 4 bases from V and 3 bases from J, with 3 bases between. Germline V gene lookup returns CDR1 SGHTA and CDR2 FQGNSA.

This clone was counted only a few times. Other DNA sequences within the sample encode an identical CDR3. The chain joins TRBV2 to TRBJ2-2; D is uncertain. The ends were cut back, 1 base at V and 6 bases at J, with 3 bases in the middle. CDR3 size: 12 residues. Germline values: CDR1 SNHLY, CDR2 FYNNEI. CDR3 region: CASSEGAGELFF. The CDR3 DNA sequence: TGTGCCAGCAGTGAAGGGGCCGGGGAGCTGTTTTTT.

The chain employs TRBV27 and TRBJ2-2, with 10 bases that match TRBD1. The germline V gene has CDR1 MNHEY and CDR2 SMNVEV (reference sequence). The trim removed 4 bases at V and 5 bases at J, leaving 10 bases unmatched. CDR3 length equals 17 residues. The CDR3 coding sequence is TGTGCCAGCAGTTCACGCAGGACAGGGGGGTATACCGGGGAGCTGTTTTTT. Protein product: CASSSRRTGGYTGELFF.

Of note for this clone: A read error may be the cause here, since a much bigger clone is one base away. The chain recombines TRBV30 with TRBJ2-3; the match to TRBD1 covers 9 bases. The CDR3 covers 15 residues. V trimming: 0 bases; J trimming: 1 base; junction bases outside the gene matches: 2. CDR1 and CDR2 (germline): GTSNPN, SVGIG (reference sequence). CDR3 region: CAWSVGDRGTDTQYF. In DNA, the CDR3 is TGTGCCTGGAGTGTAGGGGACAGGGGCACAGATACGCAGTATTTT. Full variable domain (rest looked up from reference TRBV30 and TRBJ2-3): SQTIHQWPATLVQPVGSPLSLECTVEGTSNPNLYWYRQAAGRGLQLLFYSVGIGQISSEVPQNLSASRPQDRQFILSSKKLLLSDSGFYLCAWSVGDRGTDTQYFGPGTRLTVL.

The V and J genes are TRBV29-1 and TRBJ2-1, with D unresolved. CDR3 size: 13 residues. The ends were cut back, 4 bases at V and 6 bases at J, with 13 bases in the middle. Germline lookup yields CDR1 SQVTM and CDR2 ANQGSEA. CDR3 DNA sequence: TGCAGCGTTGCTCGGCAGCCGGCCAATGAGCAGTTCTTC. This gives the protein CSVARQPANEQFF.

The genes are TRBV18 and TRBJ2-7; the match to TRBD2 covers 8 bases. CDR1 is KGHSH, CDR2 LQKENI, per germline. With 3 bases clipped from V and 3 bases from J, the junction kept 7 bases outside the gene matches. The length of the CDR3 is 15 residues. The CDR3 coding sequence is TGTGCCAGCTCACCTCGAGCGGGAGCGGACTACGAGCAGTACTTC. Translation gives CASSPRAGADYEQYF.